These 27 T cell receptor beta chains were all obtained from the same sample, sequenced in a study of cytomegalovirus exposure and HLA in healthy donors. The study ran its PCR with 60 Vbeta and 13 Jbeta primers. Profiling relied on immunoSEQ multiplex PCR, and the TCRdb table lists in-frame clones only, not all of them. The data hold around 110,000 clones, with 50% to 65% observed a single time. The sequenced sample was PBMCs. Receptor source: a middle-aged woman in good health and CMV-seropositive.

This clone was counted a single time. CDR3 loop: CASSLATSGRAYNEQFF. The CDR3 DNA reads as TGTGCCAGCAGCCTTGCGACTAGCGGGAGGGCCTACAATGAGCAGTTCTTC. V usage is TRBV28 and J usage is TRBJ2-1, with 14 bases aligning to TRBD2. Unmatched junction bases numbered 6, after V lost 6 bases and J lost 2 bases. Germline lookup yields CDR1 MDHEN and CDR2 SYDVKM. The CDR3 is made up of 17 amino acids.

The chain recombines TRBV7-9 with TRBJ2-3; 7 positions agree with TRBD2. CDR3 size: 15 residues. Germline lookup yields CDR1 SEHNR and CDR2 FQNEAQ (reference sequence). J lost 0 bases, V lost 6 bases, and 6 bases had no gene match. CDR3 nucleotide sequence: TGTGCCAGCAGTCGAAGTAGCGGGAGCACAGATACGCAGTATTTT. Its translation is CASSRSSGSTDTQYF. Combining the CDR3 with reference TRBV7-9 and TRBJ2-3 gives the whole variable domain DTGVSQNPRHKITKRGQNVTFRCDPISEHNRLYWYRQTLGQGPEFLTYFQNEAQLEKSRLLSDRFSAERPKGSFSTLEIQRTEQGDSAMYLCASSRSSGSTDTQYFGPGTRLTVL.

The V gene is TRBV2, the J gene TRBJ2-5; D might be TRBD2 (7 bases). TRBJ2-7 matches the DNA end more closely, so the J call is doubtful. The germline CDR1 and CDR2 sequences are SNHLY and FYNNEI. The CDR3 has 14 residues. The DNA for the CDR3 is TGTGCCAGAGGGGGGGCGACCGATGCCCACGAGCAGTACTTC. Residues: CARGGATDAHEQYF.

The chain recombines TRBV7-9 with TRBJ2-1; 8 bases align to TRBD2. V was pared by 5 bases and J by 8 bases, with 14 bases of the junction left unmatched. The CDR3 has 16 amino acids. CDR1 and CDR2 from the germline V gene are SEHNR and FQNEAQ (reference sequence). CDR3 protein: CASSPPIQREIYEQFF. Written as DNA, the CDR3 is TGTGCCAGCAGCCCCCCGATCCAGCGGGAGATCTATGAGCAGTTCTTC.

The chain recombines TRBV7-6 with TRBJ1-6; possible D gene TRBD1, 5 bases. CDR3 length equals 15 residues. Trimming pared 2 bases from V and 5 bases from J, leaving 10 bases between. From germline, CDR1 is SGHVS and CDR2 FNYEAQ. The CDR3 DNA reads TGTGCCAGCAGCTTACAAGGAGGGGATAATTCACCCCTCCACTTT. Its protein product is CASSLQGGDNSPLHF.

The chain combines TRBV6-5 with TRBJ1-1; no definite D call. CDR1 MNHEY and CDR2 SVGAGI come from the germline V gene. The V end was cut by 6 bases, the J end by 0 bases, with 11 bases between. The CDR3 extends over 14 amino acids. CDR3 residues: CASRIAGMNTEAFF. CDR3 coding DNA: TGTGCCAGCAGGATTGCGGGGATGAACACTGAAGCTTTCTTT.

In DNA form, the CDR3 reads TGTGCCAGCAGTAGATCCGGGACAGGGGAACAAGAGACCCAGTACTTC. Translated, it gives CASSRSGTGEQETQYF. This rearrangement joins TRBV28 to TRBJ2-5, with TRBD1 identical over 10 bases. V trimming: 5 bases; J trimming: 2 bases; junction bases outside the gene matches: 8. There are 16 residues in the CDR3. Germline CDR1 is MDHEN and CDR2 is SYDVKM.

The chain joins TRBV4-1 to TRBJ2-3; TRBD2 is a possible D gene (5 bases). V was trimmed by 0 bases and J by 4 bases, leaving 11 bases between them. Germline lookup yields CDR1 MGHRA and CDR2 YSYEKL. This CDR3 comprises 15 residues. CDR3 coding DNA: TGCGCCAGCAGCCAAGATTTCCCCGGGGCAGATACGCAGTATTTT. Its protein is CASSQDFPGADTQYF.

With respect to this clone: Other DNA sequences in the same sample also yield this CDR3. This rearrangement joins TRBV7-3 to TRBJ1-1; the D gene is possibly TRBD1 (5 bases). The length of the CDR3 is 13 residues. CDR1 is SGHTA and CDR2 is FQGTGA in the germline V gene. The V end was cut by 2 bases, the J end by 3 bases, with 7 bases between. The CDR3 nucleotides read TGTGCCAGCAGCTTAGGGGGGGACACTGAAGCTTTCTTT. Translating gives CASSLGGDTEAFF.

Turning to this clone: Here the CDR3 omits its conserved ending phenylalanine or tryptophan, so a read error is the likely source. Because the CDR3's place on the DNA is in doubt, the DNA is left out and the CDR3 is given as listed by TCRdb. The V call is TRBV5-6, the J call TRBJ1-1; the DNA was not compared with TRBD1, the D call given in the table. Germline lookup yields CDR1 SGHDT and CDR2 YYEEEE. The CDR3 spans 11 amino acids, including both terminal residues. The CDR3 sequence is CASTRQGIGVL.

This clone has a handful of counts. The genes are TRBV7-2 and TRBJ1-4; 9 bases line up with TRBD1. Losses at the gene ends were 4 bases for V and 6 bases for J; bases not matched to a gene: 6. This CDR3 spans 15 amino acids. Germline V gene sequence: CDR1 SGHTA, CDR2 FQGNSA. In DNA, the CDR3 is TGTGCCAGCAGCTCCGGACAGGGGAGAGATGAAAAACTGTTTTTT. This codes for CASSSGQGRDEKLFF.

This clone is a singleton in its sample. The CDR3 region is CASSGMTDPYNEQFF. Here the CDR3 DNA reads TGTGCCAGCAGTGGGATGACAGACCCCTACAATGAGCAGTTCTTC. The chain combines TRBV25-1 with TRBJ2-1; the D gene is possibly TRBD1 (5 bases). The CDR3 runs to 15 residues. With 4 bases removed from V and 2 bases from J, the gap between germline ends came to 12 bases. CDR1 and CDR2 (germline): MGHDK, SYGVNS.

The chain employs TRBV19 and TRBJ2-1; TRBD2 agrees at 8 bases. CDR3 length equals 16 residues. Per the germline V gene, CDR1 is LNHDA and CDR2 is SQIVND (reference sequence). Unmatched junction bases numbered 11, after V lost 5 bases and J lost 5 bases. In nucleotides, the CDR3 is TGTGCCAGTAGTGCCCGAGCGGGAGCGGTCCACAATGAGCAGTTCTTC. Encoded protein: CASSARAGAVHNEQFF.

This clone was picked up a small number of times. The rearrangement links TRBV28 to TRBJ2-1; 7 positions agree with TRBD2. CDR3 length: 16 amino acids. V gave up 1 base and J gave up 12 bases; unmatched junction bases: 15. Germline loops: CDR1 MDHEN, CDR2 SYDVKM. CDR3 sequence reads: CASSLFGGRAQSVQFF. CDR3 coding DNA: TGTGCCAGCAGTTTATTTGGGGGGAGGGCTCAAAGCGTGCAGTTCTTC.

V usage is TRBV9 and J usage is TRBJ2-2, with 7 nucleotides matching TRBD1. The germline V gene encodes CDR1 SGDLS and CDR2 YYNGEE. The CDR3 spans 18 residues. With V trimmed by 4 bases and J by 3 bases, 15 bases remained unmatched. DNA of the CDR3: TGTGCCAGCAGCCCTTTCTCTCGGACAGGCCCTTACACCGGGGAGCTGTTTTTT. Translating gives CASSPFSRTGPYTGELFF.

The chain employs TRBV5-4 and TRBJ2-2; 8 bases map to TRBD2. The CDR3 totals 14 residues. V gave up 0 bases and J gave up 7 bases; unmatched junction bases: 2. Per the germline V gene, CDR1 is SGHNT and CDR2 is YYREEE (reference sequence). The CDR3 sequence: CASSLDLAGGELFF. CDR3 DNA sequence: TGTGCCAGCAGCTTGGACCTAGCGGGCGGGGAGCTGTTTTTT.

This clone was seen a few times. This chain uses TRBV5-1 with TRBJ2-5; D might be TRBD1 (5 bases). There are 14 residues in the CDR3. Germline V gene lookup returns CDR1 SGHRS and CDR2 YFSETQ. V was cut by 1 base and J by 2 bases, with 9 bases left in between. The CDR3 spells CASSLLQGQETQYF. CDR3 coding DNA: TGCGCCAGCAGCTTGTTGCAGGGTCAAGAGACCCAGTACTTC.

V usage is TRBV4-1 and J usage is TRBJ1-2, with D unclear. This CDR3 is 16 amino acids long. The germline V gene has CDR1 MGHRA and CDR2 YSYEKL. The V end was cut by 0 bases, the J end by 0 bases, with 11 bases between. The CDR3 DNA reads as TGCGCCAGCAGCCAAGATCCTTACAGCCCTAACTATGGCTACACCTTC. It specifies CASSQDPYSPNYGYTF.

This clone was counted between two and nine times. The rearrangement links TRBV19 to TRBJ2-1, with TRBD1 identical over 7 bases. The CDR3 has 13 residues. The ends lost 4 bases at V and 8 bases at J; junction bases unmatched: 5. Germline CDR1 LNHDA, CDR2 SQIVND (reference sequence). This CDR3 reads CASSTPTGDEQFF. CDR3 bases: TGTGCCAGTAGTACCCCCACAGGGGATGAGCAGTTCTTC.

The V call is TRBV19, the J call TRBJ2-7; D unclear. This CDR3 has 13 residues. Trimming shortened V by 3 bases and J by 5 bases, and 11 bases separated the two germline ends. Germline lookup yields CDR1 LNHDA and CDR2 SQIVND (reference sequence). CDR3 DNA sequence: TGTGCCAGTAGTATCTTGAAAGGAGACGAGCAGTACTTC. Amino acids: CASSILKGDEQYF.

The V and J genes are TRBV19 and TRBJ1-2; 7 bases are a match to TRBD1. Germline V lookup: CDR1 LNHDA, CDR2 SQIVND (reference sequence). The ends lost 5 bases at V and 4 bases at J; junction bases unmatched: 7. This CDR3 has 14 residues. This CDR3 is CASSPSTGTYGYTF. The CDR3 nucleotides are TGTGCCAGTAGTCCTTCGACAGGGACCTATGGCTACACCTTC.

This chain uses TRBV19 with TRBJ1-1; D uncertain. There are 15 residues in the CDR3. Trimming pared 3 bases from V and 4 bases from J, leaving 15 bases between. CDR1 and CDR2 (germline): LNHDA, SQIVND (reference sequence). The CDR3 is CASSMGVEGGTEAFF. The DNA of the CDR3 is TGTGCCAGTAGTATGGGTGTCGAAGGAGGCACTGAAGCTTTCTTT.

The chain is built from TRBV28 and TRBJ1-2, with D perhaps matching TRBD1 (5 bases). The CDR3 is 12 residues long. The germline V and J ends were trimmed by 5 bases and 7 bases, with 11 bases remaining between them. Germline CDR1 is MDHEN and CDR2 is SYDVKM. In nucleotides, the CDR3 is TGTGCCAGCAGTCCAGGGTCCGGTGGCTACACCTTC. Its protein product is CASSPGSGGYTF.

This clone was recorded once. The rearrangement joins TRBV29-1 to TRBJ2-3; TRBD1 matches at 7 bases. J gave up 0 bases and V 6 bases, and 6 bases lay outside the gene matches. The CDR3 totals 14 residues. Germline V lookup: CDR1 SQVTM, CDR2 ANQGSEA. The CDR3 coding sequence is TGCAGCGTCGTCCGACAGGGAAGCACAGATACGCAGTATTTT. It translates to CSVVRQGSTDTQYF.

This chain uses TRBV2 with TRBJ2-1; 14 bases are shared with TRBD2. Trimming at V came to 5 bases and at J to 8 bases, leaving 5 bases not matched to a gene. The CDR3 runs 15 residues. CDR1 is SNHLY and CDR2 is FYNNEI in the germline V gene. The chain's CDR3 is CASSPGTSGSHEQFF. The CDR3 DNA reads as TGTGCCAGCAGTCCCGGGACTAGCGGGAGTCATGAGCAGTTCTTC.

The chain has TRBV25-1 and TRBJ2-1; no clear D gene. The germline gives CDR1 MGHDK, CDR2 SYGVNS. V gave up 3 bases and J gave up 6 bases, with 9 bases separating them. CDR3 length: 13 residues. The CDR3, as DNA: TGTGCCAGCAGTGATATGACTTTCAATGAGCAGTTCTTC. As protein: CASSDMTFNEQFF. Filled out from reference TRBV25-1 and TRBJ2-1, the complete variable domain reads EADIYQTPRYLVIGTGKKITLECSQTMGHDKMYWYQQDPGMELHLIHYSYGVNSTEKGDLSSESTVSRIRTEHFPLTLESARPSHTSQYLCASSDMTFNEQFFGPGTRLTVL.

This clone was picked up a small number of times. The chain recombines TRBV5-5 with TRBJ2-7; 7 positions match TRBD2. Germline CDR1 reads SGHKS; CDR2 reads YYEKEE (reference sequence). V gave up 4 bases and J gave up 6 bases; unmatched junction bases: 13. The CDR3 runs to 15 residues. The DNA for the CDR3 is TGTGCCAGCAGCACGGAAGCTAGCGGCTCAAGCGAGCAGTACTTC. This gives the protein CASSTEASGSSEQYF.